This T cell receptor (beta chain) was sequenced for a study of blood T cell repertoires in COVID-19. This clone has more than one count but fewer than ten. Other nucleotide sequences in the sample specify the same CDR3. Per the germline V gene, CDR1 is LNHNV and CDR2 is YYDKDF (reference sequence). The CDR3 extends over 14 amino acids. Trimming took off 0 bases at V and 5 bases at J, with 10 bases between the two ends. Clones were read by immunoSEQ multiplex PCR, and TCRdb kept only the in-frame ones, dropping some. The sample holds some 130,000 clones, roughly four fifths seen once. Participants, about 18 to 90 years old, spanned approximately 26 US areas. Categorization into cohorts depended on clinical history that participants reported.

V and J are TRBV15 and TRBJ1-1, with D possibly matching TRBD1 (5 bases). The sequencing sample was made of PBMCs or T cells enriched from blood (not recorded which). The sequence was obtained from a man aged 35 to 55 with acute COVID-19. The CDR3 coding sequence is TGTGCCACCAGCAGAGAAGGGGAAGTGACTGAAGCTTTCTTT. It is translated as CATSREGEVTEAFF.